This passage covers 28 T cell receptor beta chains from one sample sequenced in a study of CD8 T cells in ankylosing spondylitis. TCRdb called the 5' RACE reads again in MiXCR, with one record for every CDR3 protein. The sample lists some 290,000 distinct CDR3 sequences, around 18% seen once, with 7.5% to 9.5% in the top ten. The specimen sequenced was blood, either unsorted or a sorted T cell fraction (not recorded which). Receptors originate from a male donor with ankylosing spondylitis or in good health (not recorded which).

V gene TRBV7-9 combines with J gene TRBJ2-7, with TRBD2 identical over 10 bases. The CDR3 sequence is 12 residues long. CDR1 and CDR2 (germline): SEHNR, FQNEAQ (reference sequence). V was pared by 5 bases and J by 7 bases, with 2 bases of the junction left unmatched. The CDR3 sequence: CASSQTSGEQYV. CDR3 bases: TGTGCCAGCAGCCAGACTAGCGGGGAGCAGTACGTC.

This clonotype was recorded a few times. V usage is TRBV7-2 and J usage is TRBJ2-5; no firm D call. V lost 3 bases and J 5 bases, leaving 4 bases between the germline ends. From germline, CDR1 is SGHTA and CDR2 FQGNSA. The CDR3 extends over 11 amino acids. CDR3 nucleotide sequence: TGTGCCAGCAGCTTTTATGAGACCCAGTACTTC. The encoded protein is CASSFYETQYF.

The V and J genes are TRBV27 and TRBJ1-6; no clear D. The CDR3 has 15 residues. The V and J ends lost 6 bases and 8 bases respectively, with 17 bases between them. The V gene's germline CDR1 is MNHEY and CDR2 SMNVEV (reference sequence). The CDR3 loop is CASSLSIVVDSPLHF. In DNA, the CDR3 is TGTGCCAGCAGCCTCTCGATAGTAGTGGATTCACCCCTCCACTTT.

This rearrangement joins TRBV20-1 to TRBJ2-7; 11 positions agree with TRBD2. The CDR3 covers 13 residues. V was pared by 4 bases and J by 3 bases, with 2 bases of the junction left unmatched. From germline, CDR1 is DFQATT and CDR2 SNEGSKA (reference sequence). This chain's CDR3 is CSATGLAGYEQYV. The DNA for the CDR3 is TGCAGTGCTACAGGACTAGCGGGCTACGAGCAGTACGTC.

The chain combines TRBV20-1 with TRBJ1-2; possible D gene TRBD1, 6 bases. V shed 5 bases and J shed 2 bases, with 18 bases lying between them. The CDR3 has 15 amino acids. Germline CDR1 is DFQATT and CDR2 is SNEGSKA (reference sequence). Here the CDR3 DNA reads TGCAGTGCTGCCGGGGGGGACATAAAAAACTATGGCTACACCTTC. The encoded protein is CSAAGGDIKNYGYTF.

The V and J genes are TRBV7-2 and TRBJ2-3; tentatively, D is TRBD1 (6 bases). The CDR3 has 17 amino acids. V gave up 5 bases and J gave up 2 bases, with 20 bases separating them. In germline, CDR1 is SGHTA, CDR2 FQGNSA. The CDR3 DNA is TGTGCCAGCAGCCTCCCGACACCGGGACACAACACAGATACGCAGTATTTT. Translation gives CASSLPTPGHNTDTQYF. Full variable domain (outside the CDR3, taken from reference TRBV7-2 and TRBJ2-3): GAGVSQSPSNKVTEKGKDVELRCDPISGHTALYWYRQSLGQGLEFLIYFQGNSAPDKSGLPSDRFSAERTGGSVSTLTIQRTQQEDSAVYLCASSLPTPGHNTDTQYFGPGTRLTVL.

Only a few counts were recorded for this clonotype. The chain employs TRBV6-5 and TRBJ1-2; D uncertain. V was cut by 0 bases and J by 4 bases, with 18 bases left in between. The CDR3 runs to 17 residues. Looked up from germline, CDR1 is MNHEY and CDR2 is SVGAGI. The CDR3 sequence is CASSYSNIASFGYGYTF. The CDR3 DNA reads TGTGCCAGCAGTTACTCGAACATAGCCAGTTTCGGCTATGGCTACACCTTC.

The chain uses TRBV3-1 and TRBJ1-1, with a possible D match to TRBD1 (5 bases). This CDR3 has 15 residues. Germline CDR1 LGHDT, CDR2 YNNKEL (reference sequence). V lost 4 bases, J lost 1 base, and 13 bases lay in between. CDR3 residues: CASSLRTGGNTEAFF. CDR3 nucleotide sequence: TGTGCCAGCAGCCTAAGGACGGGGGGGAACACTGAAGCTTTCTTT.

The CDR3 loop is CSASVVAGAAGNEQFF. The CDR3 DNA follows: TGCAGTGCTAGTGTGGTAGCGGGAGCGGCCGGGAATGAGCAGTTCTTC. V and J are TRBV20-1 and TRBJ2-1; 9 nucleotides align to TRBD2. CDR1 and CDR2 (germline): DFQATT, SNEGSKA (reference sequence). After removal of 3 bases from V and 7 bases from J, the junction contained 13 bases not matched to a gene. This CDR3 is built from 16 residues.

The rearrangement uses TRBV5-6 and TRBJ1-2; D not resolved. The CDR3 is 14 residues long. Germline V gene data show CDR1 as SGHDT and CDR2 as YYEEEE. Trimming cost V 4 bases and J 7 bases, with 17 bases left between them. DNA for the CDR3: TGTGCCAGCAGCCCGCCGACCGCGTCGTTTGGCTACACCTTC. This encodes CASSPPTASFGYTF.

The chain links TRBV7-2 to TRBJ2-7; no clear D. Germline values: CDR1 SGHTA, CDR2 FQGNSA. The CDR3 consists of 14 residues. V dropped 2 bases and J dropped 7 bases, with 15 bases sitting between them. This CDR3 reads CASSLSLTSGEQYV. The CDR3 nucleotides read TGTGCCAGCAGCTTAAGCCTTACCTCCGGGGAGCAGTACGTC.

This clonotype came up a few times. The chain combines TRBV6-1 with TRBJ1-2; 10 bases align to TRBD1. Losses at the gene ends were 1 base for V and 5 bases for J; bases not matched to a gene: 4. The length of the CDR3 is 15 residues. In germline, CDR1 is MNHNS, CDR2 SASEGT. The CDR3 sequence is CASSEETGGSYGYTF. CDR3 DNA sequence: TGTGCCAGCAGTGAAGAGACAGGGGGCTCATATGGCTACACCTTC.

The gene calls are TRBV5-1 and TRBJ1-4; D unresolved. This CDR3 is built from 15 residues. Trimming stripped 4 bases from V and 0 bases from J, with 10 bases between. Germline V lookup: CDR1 SGHRS, CDR2 YFSETQ. The CDR3 coding sequence is TGCGCCAGCAGCCCGACACCAGCAACTAATGAAAAACTGTTTTTT. Its protein product is CASSPTPATNEKLFF.

The chain has TRBV7-9 and TRBJ1-4; no firm D call. The germline V gene encodes CDR1 SEHNR and CDR2 FQNEAQ (reference sequence). V was pared by 5 bases and J by 1 base, with 11 bases between. There are 15 residues in the CDR3. CDR3: CASSPPSRTNEKLFF. The CDR3 region has the DNA TGTGCCAGCAGCCCCCCCTCCAGAACTAATGAAAAACTGTTTTTT.

This clonotype has only a few counts. The V gene is TRBV20-1, the J gene TRBJ2-2; D might be TRBD1 or TRBD2, each matching 5 bases. The ends were cut back, 3 bases at V and 3 bases at J, with 17 bases in the middle. The CDR3 has 16 residues. The V gene's germline CDR1 is DFQATT and CDR2 SNEGSKA (reference sequence). CDR3 sequence: CSASGWQGPDTGELFF. CDR3 nucleotides: TGCAGTGCTAGTGGGTGGCAGGGACCCGACACCGGGGAGCTGTTTTTT.

This clonotype came up many times. The rearrangement joins TRBV6-1 to TRBJ2-1, with D possibly matching TRBD2 (6 bases). CDR1 and CDR2 (germline): MNHNS, SASEGT. The CDR3 length is 15 residues. Trimming took 6 bases from V and 0 from J, leaving 12 bases between them. CDR3 coding DNA: TGTGCCAGCAGCGGGGGAGACAGCTCCTACAATGAGCAGTTCTTC. It translates to CASSGGDSSYNEQFF.

Many counts were recorded for this clonotype. This chain connects TRBV5-1 to TRBJ2-2; no firm D call. The CDR3 covers 14 residues. The V gene's germline CDR1 is SGHRS and CDR2 YFSETQ. Trimming took 0 bases from V and 2 from J, leaving 5 bases between them. CDR3 in amino acids: CASSLDSNTGELFF. CDR3 DNA sequence: TGCGCCAGCAGCTTGGACAGTAACACCGGGGAGCTGTTTTTT.

This clonotype came up many times. This chain uses TRBV5-1 with TRBJ1-1; a weak D match, TRBD1 (5 bases). V gave up 4 bases and J gave up 4 bases, with 17 bases separating them. The CDR3 length is 15 residues. The germline V gene has CDR1 SGHRS and CDR2 YFSETQ. CDR3 loop: CASSTRDGIFTEAFF. As DNA, the CDR3 is TGCGCCAGCAGCACCCGGGACGGCATCTTCACTGAAGCTTTCTTT.

Many counts were recorded for this clonotype. This rearrangement joins TRBV7-2 to TRBJ2-1; D remains unclear. CDR1 and CDR2 (germline): SGHTA, FQGNSA. The CDR3 covers 11 residues. V lost 5 bases, J lost 2 bases, and 1 base lay in between. The CDR3, as DNA: TGTGCCAGCAGCCCCTACAATGAGCAGTTCTTC. This translates into CASSPYNEQFF.

This clonotype was seen a few times. V usage is TRBV6-5 and J usage is TRBJ1-5, with D maybe TRBD1 (5 bases). Trimming removed 0 bases at V and 3 bases at J, with 9 bases between. Germline V CDR1 and CDR2: MNHEY, SVGAGI. CDR3 length: 15 residues. CDR3 nucleotides: TGTGCCAGCAGTTACTCGGGGACCCTCAATCAGCCCCAGCATTTT. It is translated as CASSYSGTLNQPQHF.

V and J are TRBV28 and TRBJ1-4, with TRBD1 matching 8 bases. Germline-derived CDR1 and CDR2 are MDHEN and SYDVKM. The CDR3 is made up of 16 amino acids. The V segment lost 5 bases and the J segment 0 bases; nucleotides outside the gene matches: 5. The CDR3 coding sequence is TGTGCCAGCAGTCCGACAGGGGCGGCAACTAATGAAAAACTGTTTTTT. Protein sequence: CASSPTGAATNEKLFF. Drawing the rest from reference TRBV28 and TRBJ1-4, the complete variable domain is DVKVTQSSRYLVKRTGEKVFLECVQDMDHENMFWYRQDPGLGLRLIYFSYDVKMKEKGDIPEGYSVSREKKERFSLILESASTNQTSMYLCASSPTGAATNEKLFFGSGTQLSVL.

In its sample, this clonotype was seen many times. V is TRBV27 and J is TRBJ2-1, with D unclear. CDR3 length: 15 amino acids. Per the germline V gene, CDR1 is MNHEY and CDR2 is SMNVEV (reference sequence). The germline V and J ends were trimmed by 2 bases and 4 bases, with 12 bases remaining between them. The CDR3 nucleotides are TGTGCCAGCAGTTTAGGGCTAGATTCGTACAATGAGCAGTTCTTC. The encoded protein is CASSLGLDSYNEQFF.

In its sample, this clonotype was seen a few times. Here the CDR3 reads CASSLTGAAIKEAFF. CDR3 in DNA: TGTGCCAGCAGCCTTACAGGGGCCGCCATCAAGGAAGCTTTCTTT. This rearrangement joins TRBV28 to TRBJ1-1, with TRBD1 matching 7 bases. The CDR3 totals 15 residues. With 6 bases clipped from V and 8 bases from J, the junction kept 15 bases outside the gene matches. Germline CDR1 MDHEN, CDR2 SYDVKM.

With regard to this clonotype: A much larger clone differs by one base, so this may be a read error. The chain employs TRBV5-1 and TRBJ2-1; 9 bases are shared with TRBD2. The CDR3 covers 15 residues. The germline gives CDR1 SGHRS, CDR2 YFSETQ. The CDR3 sequence: CASAVAGVSYNEQIF. In DNA, the CDR3 is TGCGCCAGCGCAGTAGCGGGGGTCTCCTACAATGAGCAGATCTTC.

Only a few counts were recorded for this clonotype. This rearrangement joins TRBV12-3 or TRBV12-4 to TRBJ1-1, with TRBD1 matching 9 bases. Trimming took 3 bases from V and 4 from J; bases not matched to a gene: 9. The CDR3 runs to 16 residues. The CDR3 DNA is TGTGCCAGCAGTTTCACAGGGGGCCCTAGGAGCACTGAAGCTTTCTTT. Translating it yields CASSFTGGPRSTEAFF.

This clonotype has at least ten counts. The chain combines TRBV28 with TRBJ1-1, with a weak D call TRBD1 (5 bases). The CDR3 covers 14 residues. V lost 2 bases to trimming and J lost 4 bases, with 11 bases between them. Germline assignment: CDR1 MDHEN and CDR2 SYDVKM. CDR3 nucleotides: TGTGCCAGCAGTTTACCGGGGCAGAGCACTGAAGCTTTCTTT. Encoded protein: CASSLPGQSTEAFF.

The sample holds many counts of this clonotype. The V call is TRBV20-1, the J call TRBJ1-1, with D possibly matching TRBD1 (6 bases). Trimming took off 0 bases at V and 1 base at J, with 18 bases between the two ends. The CDR3 runs 17 residues. CDR1 DFQATT and CDR2 SNEGSKA come from the germline V gene (reference sequence). Here the CDR3 reads CSARDRVTSGANTEAFF. The CDR3 DNA follows: TGCAGTGCTAGAGATAGAGTTACGTCAGGGGCGAACACTGAAGCTTTCTTT.

V is TRBV27 and J is TRBJ1-5, with a weak D call TRBD1 (5 bases). The CDR3 is made up of 15 amino acids. The germline gives CDR1 MNHEY, CDR2 SMNVEV (reference sequence). Trimming took off 2 bases at V and 3 bases at J, with 11 bases between the two ends. CDR3 bases: TGTGCCAGCAGTTTACGCGGGGACGCCAATCAGCCCCAGCATTTT. As protein: CASSLRGDANQPQHF.